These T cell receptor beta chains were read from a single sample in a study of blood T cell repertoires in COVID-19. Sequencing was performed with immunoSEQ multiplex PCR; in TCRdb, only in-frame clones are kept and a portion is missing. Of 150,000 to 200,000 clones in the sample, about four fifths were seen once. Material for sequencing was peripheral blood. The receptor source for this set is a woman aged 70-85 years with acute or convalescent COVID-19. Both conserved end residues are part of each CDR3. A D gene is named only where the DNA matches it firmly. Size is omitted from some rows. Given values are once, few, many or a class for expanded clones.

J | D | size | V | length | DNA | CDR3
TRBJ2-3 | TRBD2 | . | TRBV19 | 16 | TGTGCCAGTAGTATATCGACTAGCGGGGGGGACGATACGCAGTATTTT | CASSISTSGGDDTQYF
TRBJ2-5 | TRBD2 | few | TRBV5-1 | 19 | TGCGCCAGCAGCTCCCCCTTACGCTCGAGCGGGAGGGCCACTGAGACCCAGTACTTC | CASSSPLRSSGRATETQYF
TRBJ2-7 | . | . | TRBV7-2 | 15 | TGTGCCAGCAGCTTAGTGGAGCTAAGGCCCTACGAGCAGTACTTC | CASSLVELRPYEQYF
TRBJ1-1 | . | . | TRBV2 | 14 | TGTGCCAGTGGAAGGGGCGGATCGAACACTGAAGCTTTCTTT | CASGRGGSNTEAFF
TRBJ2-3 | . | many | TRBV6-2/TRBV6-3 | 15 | TGTGCCAGCACCCCACCGGGTGTTAACACAGATACGCAGTATTTT | CASTPPGVNTDTQYF
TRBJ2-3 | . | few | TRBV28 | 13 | TGTGCCACCAGAAAACAGGGCACAGATACGCAGTATTTT | CATRKQGTDTQYF
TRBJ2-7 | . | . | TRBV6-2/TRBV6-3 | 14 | TGTGCCAGCAGTAGTCCAGGACAATCCTACGAGCAGTACTTC | CASSSPGQSYEQYF
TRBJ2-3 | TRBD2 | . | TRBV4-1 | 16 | TGCGCCAGCAGCCGACAGCGGGAGATAGGGACAGATACGCAGTATTTT | CASSRQREIGTDTQYF
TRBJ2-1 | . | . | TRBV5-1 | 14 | TGCGCCAGCAGCTTGGAATACAGCAACAATGAGCAGTTCTTC | CASSLEYSNNEQFF
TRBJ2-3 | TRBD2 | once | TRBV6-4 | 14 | TGTGCCAGCAGTGACTTAGCGGGAACAGATACGCAGTATTTT | CASSDLAGTDTQYF
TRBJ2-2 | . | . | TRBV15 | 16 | TGTGCCACCAGCAGACAAGGAGGCAGTGGGACCGGGGAGCTGTTTTTT | CATSRQGGSGTGELFF
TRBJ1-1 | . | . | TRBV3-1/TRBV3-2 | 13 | TGTGCCAGCAGCCAACGGGGGGCGACTGAAGCTTTCTTT | CASSQRGATEAFF
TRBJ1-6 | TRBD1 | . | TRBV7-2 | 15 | TGTGCCACTGGGACAGGGAGCTCCTATAATTCACCCCTCCACTTT | CATGTGSSYNSPLHF
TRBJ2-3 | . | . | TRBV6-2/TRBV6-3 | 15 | TGTGCCAGCAGTTCTCCGGGACTTAAAACAGATACGCAGTATTTT | CASSSPGLKTDTQYF
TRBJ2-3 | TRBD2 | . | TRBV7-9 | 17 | TGTGCCAGCAGCCATAGGACTAGCGGGAGCATCACAGATACGCAGTATTTT | CASSHRTSGSITDTQYF
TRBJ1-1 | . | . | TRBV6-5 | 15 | TGTGCCAGCAGTTACGGGGGGGCAGCGAACACTGAAGCTTTCTTT | CASSYGGAANTEAFF
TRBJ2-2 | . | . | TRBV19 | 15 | TGTGCCAGTAGTATAGGTGGACACCCGAACGGGGAGCTGTTTTTT | CASSIGGHPNGELFF
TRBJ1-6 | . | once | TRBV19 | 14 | TGTGCCAGTAGTATAGGAACAGGGCCTTCACCCCTCCACTTT | CASSIGTGPSPLHF
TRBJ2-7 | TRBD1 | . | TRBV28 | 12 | TGTGCCAGCAGTCAACAGGGGGCGCAGGGGTACTTC | CASSQQGAQGYF
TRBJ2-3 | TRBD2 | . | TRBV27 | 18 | TGTGCCAGCAGTTTTCTTCCTTCGGGGGGAGGGGGCACAGATACGCAGTATTTT | CASSFLPSGGGGTDTQYF
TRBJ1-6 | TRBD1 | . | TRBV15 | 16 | TGTGCCACCAGCAGCCGCGGACAGGGAAGTAATTCACCCCTCCACTTT | CATSSRGQGSNSPLHF
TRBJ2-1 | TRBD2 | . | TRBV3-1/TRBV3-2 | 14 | TGTGCCAGCAGCCAAGATAGGGCTAGCGGGGTGCAGTTCTTC | CASSQDRASGVQFF
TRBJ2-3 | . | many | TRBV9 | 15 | TGTGCCAGCAGCGTAGCGGGGGTCCCCACAGATACGCAGTATTTT | CASSVAGVPTDTQYF
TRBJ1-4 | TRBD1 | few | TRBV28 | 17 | TGTGCCAGCAGTTTAAGGTTCGGCGGGACAGGAGATGAAAAACTGTTTTTT | CASSLRFGGTGDEKLFF
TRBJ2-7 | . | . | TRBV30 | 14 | TGTGCCTGGAGGCAACAGGGAGGGCTCTACGAGCAGTACTTC | CAWRQQGGLYEQYF
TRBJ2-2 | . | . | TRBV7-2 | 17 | TGTGCCAGCAGCCTAGAGGGTGGCAGGGGAGTCCCCGGGGAGCTGTTTTTT | CASSLEGGRGVPGELFF
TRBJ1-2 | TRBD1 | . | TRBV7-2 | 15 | TGTGCCAGCAGCCTTACCCCTGGACAGGAGTATGGCTACACCTTC | CASSLTPGQEYGYTF
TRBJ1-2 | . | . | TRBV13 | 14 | TGTGCCAGCAGCTTAGGAGGGAGCATAATGGGCTACACCTTC | CASSLGGSIMGYTF
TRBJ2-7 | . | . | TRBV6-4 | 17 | TGTGCCAGCCCCCCTGGCCCAACTCTTGGGGAGGGGGACGAGCAGTACTTC | CASPPGPTLGEGDEQYF
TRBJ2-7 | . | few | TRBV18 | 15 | TGTGCCAGCTCACGTTCCGGGACAAAAACCTACGAGCAGTACTTC | CASSRSGTKTYEQYF
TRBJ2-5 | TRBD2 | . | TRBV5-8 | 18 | TGTGCCAGCAGCCCCGGGACTAGCGGGGCCTACTACCAAGAGACCCAGTACTTC | CASSPGTSGAYYQETQYF
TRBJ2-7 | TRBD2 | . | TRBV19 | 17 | TGTGCCAGTAGTAGCCGGCAAAGGAGCGGGAGGGTGGAGGAGCAGTACTTC | CASSSRQRSGRVEEQYF
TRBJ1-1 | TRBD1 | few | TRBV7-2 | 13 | TGTGCCAGCAGCGTAGGGGGCTACACTGAAGCTTTCTTT | CASSVGGYTEAFF
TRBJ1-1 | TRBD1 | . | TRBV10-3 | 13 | TGTGCCATCAAAGGGACAGGGAACACTGAAGCTTTCTTT | CAIKGTGNTEAFF
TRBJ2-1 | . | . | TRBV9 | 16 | TGTGCCAGCAGCGTAGCGGGGACACTTATTGTTAATGAGCAGTTCTTC | CASSVAGTLIVNEQFF
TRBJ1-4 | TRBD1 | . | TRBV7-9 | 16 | TGTGCCAGCAGCTTAGCAGGGACAGGGTTTTATGAAAAACTGTTTTTT | CASSLAGTGFYEKLFF
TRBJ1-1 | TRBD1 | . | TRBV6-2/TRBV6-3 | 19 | TGTGCCAGCAGTTATATTCGACGGACAGTCGGACAGGGTAGAGATGAAGCTTTCTTT | CASSYIRRTVGQGRDEAFF
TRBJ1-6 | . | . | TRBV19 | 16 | TGTGCCAGTAGTTCAACCGGGACAATCTATAATTCACCCCTCCACTTT | CASSSTGTIYNSPLHF
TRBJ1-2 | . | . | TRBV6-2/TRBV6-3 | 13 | TGTGCCAGCAGCGGAACAAGGGGAGGTGGCTACACCTTC | CASSGTRGGGYTF
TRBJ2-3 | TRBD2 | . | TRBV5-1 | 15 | TGCGCCAGCGGAGGACTAGCGGGAGGGAAAGATACGCAGTATTTT | CASGGLAGGKDTQYF
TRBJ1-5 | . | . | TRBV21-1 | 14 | TGTGCCAGCAGCCTCAGCCAAGGGGGTCAGCCCCAGCATTTT | CASSLSQGGQPQHF
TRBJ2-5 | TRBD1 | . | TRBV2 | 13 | TGTGCCAGCAGGGACAGGGACCAAGAGACCCAGTACTTC | CASRDRDQETQYF
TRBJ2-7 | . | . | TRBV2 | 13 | TGTGCCCAGATAAGAGTTCAGGGATACGAGCAGTACTTC | CAQIRVQGYEQYF
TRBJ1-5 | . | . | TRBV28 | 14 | TGTGCCAGCAGTCTGGGGGGTTCTCGACAGCCCCAGCATTTT | CASSLGGSRQPQHF
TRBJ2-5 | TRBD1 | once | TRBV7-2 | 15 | TGTGCCAGCAGCCCCCTGGGACAGGGTTGGGAGACCCAGTACTTC | CASSPLGQGWETQYF
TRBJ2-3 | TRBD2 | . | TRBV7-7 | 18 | TGTGCTAGCAGCCGCCACCCCACTAGCGGGGCGTACACAGATACGCAGTATTTT | CASSRHPTSGAYTDTQYF
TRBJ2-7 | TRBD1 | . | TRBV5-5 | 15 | TGTGCCAGCAGCTCTCGGGACAGGGGACTCTACGAGCAGTACTTC | CASSSRDRGLYEQYF
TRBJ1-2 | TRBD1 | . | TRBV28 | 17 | TGTGCCAGCAGTTTCTGGACAGGGGCTCCGACTAACTATGGCTACACCTTC | CASSFWTGAPTNYGYTF
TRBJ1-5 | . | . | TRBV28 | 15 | TGTGCCAGCCGCCAGGAGGGGTCCGGGCGTCAGCCCCAGCATTTT | CASRQEGSGRQPQHF
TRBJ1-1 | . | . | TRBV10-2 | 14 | TGCGCCAGCAGGGAATGGCAGGGGAACACTGAAGCTTTCTTT | CASREWQGNTEAFF
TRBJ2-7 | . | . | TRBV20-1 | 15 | TGCAGTGCTAGTTGGTTATCGACAGGTTCCTACGAGCAGTACTTC | CSASWLSTGSYEQYF
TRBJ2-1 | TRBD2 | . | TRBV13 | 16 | TGTGCCAGCAGCTCTATAGCGGGGGGGCCTCATAATGAGCAGTTCTTC | CASSSIAGGPHNEQFF
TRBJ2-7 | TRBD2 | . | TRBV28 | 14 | TGTGCCAGCAGTTTGCGCGGGGGGGCCGGCGAGCAGTACTTC | CASSLRGGAGEQYF
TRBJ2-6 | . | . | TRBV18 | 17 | TGTGCCAGCTCACCACTGCCCGCACCTACTGGGGCCAACGTCCTGACTTTC | CASSPLPAPTGANVLTF
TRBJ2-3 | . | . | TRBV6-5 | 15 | TGTGCCAGCAGTACAGACGGGACTAGCACAGATACGCAGTATTTT | CASSTDGTSTDTQYF
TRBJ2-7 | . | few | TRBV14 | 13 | TGTGCCAGCAGCAAACTGGGACTGCAGGAGCAGTACTTC | CASSKLGLQEQYF
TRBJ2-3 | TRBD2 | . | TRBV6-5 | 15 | TGTGCCAGCAGTAATTTAGGGACTAGTACAGATACGCAGTATTTT | CASSNLGTSTDTQYF
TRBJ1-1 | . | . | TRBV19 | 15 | TGTGCCAGTACCATGGGGAGGGGCTGGAACACTGAAGCTTTCTTT | CASTMGRGWNTEAFF
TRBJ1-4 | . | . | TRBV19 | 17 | TGTGCCAGTAGTATAGAGCCACCGGGGACAAGCAAAGAAAAACTGTTTTTT | CASSIEPPGTSKEKLFF
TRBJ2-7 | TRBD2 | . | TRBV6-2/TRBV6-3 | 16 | TGTGCCAGCAGTTCTCTGGGTGCGGGAGCGTCCTACGAGCAGTACTTC | CASSSLGAGASYEQYF